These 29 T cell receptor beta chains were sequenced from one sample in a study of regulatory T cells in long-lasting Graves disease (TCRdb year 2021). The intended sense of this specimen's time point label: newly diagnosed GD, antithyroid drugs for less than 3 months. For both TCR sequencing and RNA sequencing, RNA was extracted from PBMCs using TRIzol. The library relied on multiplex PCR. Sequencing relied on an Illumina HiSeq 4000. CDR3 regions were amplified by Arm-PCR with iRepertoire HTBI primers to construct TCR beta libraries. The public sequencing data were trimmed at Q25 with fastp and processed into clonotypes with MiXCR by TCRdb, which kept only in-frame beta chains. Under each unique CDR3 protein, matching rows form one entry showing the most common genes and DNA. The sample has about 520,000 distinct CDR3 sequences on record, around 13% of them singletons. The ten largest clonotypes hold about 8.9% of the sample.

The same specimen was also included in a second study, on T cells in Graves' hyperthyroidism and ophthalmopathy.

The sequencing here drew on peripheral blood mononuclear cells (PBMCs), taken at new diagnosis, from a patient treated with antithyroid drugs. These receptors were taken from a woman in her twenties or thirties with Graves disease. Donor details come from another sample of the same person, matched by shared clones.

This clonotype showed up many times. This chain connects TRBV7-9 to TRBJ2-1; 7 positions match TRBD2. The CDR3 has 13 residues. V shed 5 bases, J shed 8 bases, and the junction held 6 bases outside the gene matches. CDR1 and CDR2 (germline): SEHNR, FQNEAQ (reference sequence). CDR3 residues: CASSLGGVYEQFF. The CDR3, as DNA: TGTGCCAGCAGCCTGGGAGGGGTTTATGAGCAGTTCTTC.

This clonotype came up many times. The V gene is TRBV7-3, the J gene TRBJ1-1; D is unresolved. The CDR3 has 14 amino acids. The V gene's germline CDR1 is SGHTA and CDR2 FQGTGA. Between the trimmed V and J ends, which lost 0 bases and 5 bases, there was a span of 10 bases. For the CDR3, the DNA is TGTGCCAGCAGCTTAACTCCCGGGCTTACTGAAGCTTTCTTT. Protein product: CASSLTPGLTEAFF.

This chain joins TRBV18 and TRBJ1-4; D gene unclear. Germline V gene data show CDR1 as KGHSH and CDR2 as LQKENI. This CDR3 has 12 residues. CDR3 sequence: CATSQDNEKLFF. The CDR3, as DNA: TGTGCTACCTCGCAGGATAATGAAAAACTGTTTTTT.

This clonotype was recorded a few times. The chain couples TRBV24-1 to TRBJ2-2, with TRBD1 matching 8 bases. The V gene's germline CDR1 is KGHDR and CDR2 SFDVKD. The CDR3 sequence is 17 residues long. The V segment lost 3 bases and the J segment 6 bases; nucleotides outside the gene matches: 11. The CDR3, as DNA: TGTGCCACCAGTGATGGTGCAGGGGGCCTCCGGCCCGGGGAGCTGTTTTTT. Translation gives CATSDGAGGLRPGELFF.

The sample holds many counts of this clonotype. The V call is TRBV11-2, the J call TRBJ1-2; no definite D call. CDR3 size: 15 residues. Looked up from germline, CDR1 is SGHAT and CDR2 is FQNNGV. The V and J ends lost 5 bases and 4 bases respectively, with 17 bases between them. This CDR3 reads CASSRDMVLGYGYTF. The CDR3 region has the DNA TGTGCCAGCAGCCGAGATATGGTGTTGGGCTATGGCTACACCTTC.

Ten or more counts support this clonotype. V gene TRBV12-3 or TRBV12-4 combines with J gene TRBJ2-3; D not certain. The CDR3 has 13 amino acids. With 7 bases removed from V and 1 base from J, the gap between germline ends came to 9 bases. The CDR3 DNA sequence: TGTGCCAGCACCCCCTGGGGCACAGATACGCAGTATTTT. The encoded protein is CASTPWGTDTQYF.

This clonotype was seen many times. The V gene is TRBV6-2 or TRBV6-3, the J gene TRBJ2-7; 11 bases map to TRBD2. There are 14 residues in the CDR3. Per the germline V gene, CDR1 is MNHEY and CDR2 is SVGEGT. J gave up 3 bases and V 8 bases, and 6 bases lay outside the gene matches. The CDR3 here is CASVTGTSGYEQYF. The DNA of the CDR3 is TGTGCCAGCGTCACCGGGACTAGCGGCTACGAGCAGTACTTC.

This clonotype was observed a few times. CDR3 DNA: TGCAGTGCCCCGACAGGAAACTACGAGCAGTACTTC. Amino acid sequence: CSAPTGNYEQYF. The chain links TRBV20-1 to TRBJ2-7, with D tentatively TRBD1 (6 bases). The CDR3 has 12 amino acids. V was clipped by 6 bases and J by 3 bases, with 12 bases between them. CDR1 is DFQATT and CDR2 is SNEGSKA in the germline V gene (reference sequence).

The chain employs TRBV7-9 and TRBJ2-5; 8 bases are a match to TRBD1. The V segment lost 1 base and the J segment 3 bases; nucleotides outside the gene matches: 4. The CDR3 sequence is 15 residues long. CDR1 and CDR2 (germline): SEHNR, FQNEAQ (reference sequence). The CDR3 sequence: CASSLVQGVEETQYF. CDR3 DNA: TGTGCCAGCAGCTTAGTACAGGGGGTAGAAGAGACCCAGTACTTC. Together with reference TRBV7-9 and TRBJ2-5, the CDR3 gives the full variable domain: DTGVSQNPRHKITKRGQNVTFRCDPISEHNRLYWYRQTLGQGPEFLTYFQNEAQLEKSRLLSDRFSAERPKGSFSTLEIQRTEQGDSAMYLCASSLVQGVEETQYFGPGTRLLVL.

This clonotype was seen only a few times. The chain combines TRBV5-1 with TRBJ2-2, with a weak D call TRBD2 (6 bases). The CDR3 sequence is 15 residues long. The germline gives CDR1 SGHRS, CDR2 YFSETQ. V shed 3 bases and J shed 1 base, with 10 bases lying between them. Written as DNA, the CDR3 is TGCGCCAGCAGCTGGGAGGTACTGAACACCGGGGAGCTGTTTTTT. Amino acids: CASSWEVLNTGELFF.

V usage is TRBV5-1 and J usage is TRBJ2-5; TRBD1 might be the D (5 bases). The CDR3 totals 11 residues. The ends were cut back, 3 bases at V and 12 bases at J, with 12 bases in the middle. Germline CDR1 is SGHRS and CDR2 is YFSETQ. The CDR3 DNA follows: TGCGCCAGCAGCTGGCAGGGCCCTAAGTACTTC. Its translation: CASSWQGPKYF.

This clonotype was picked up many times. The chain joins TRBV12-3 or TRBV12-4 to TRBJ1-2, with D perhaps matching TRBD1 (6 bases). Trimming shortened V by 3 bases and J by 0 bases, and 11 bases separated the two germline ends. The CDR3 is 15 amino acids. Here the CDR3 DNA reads TGTGCCAGCAGTTTTGTAGCAGGGGCTAACTATGGCTACACCTTC. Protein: CASSFVAGANYGYTF.

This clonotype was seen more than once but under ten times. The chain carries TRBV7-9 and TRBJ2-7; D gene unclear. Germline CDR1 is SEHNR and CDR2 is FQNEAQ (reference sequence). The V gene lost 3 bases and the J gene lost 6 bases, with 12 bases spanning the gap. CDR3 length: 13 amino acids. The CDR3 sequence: CASSFVRSSEQYF. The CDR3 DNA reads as TGTGCCAGCAGCTTTGTCCGAAGTAGCGAGCAGTACTTC.

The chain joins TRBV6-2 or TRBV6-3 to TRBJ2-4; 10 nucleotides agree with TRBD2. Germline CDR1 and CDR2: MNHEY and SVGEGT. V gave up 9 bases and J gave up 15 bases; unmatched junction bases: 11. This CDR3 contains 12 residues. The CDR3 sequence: CASRTSGFQTYF. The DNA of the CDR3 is TGTGCCAGTAGGACTAGCGGTTTTCAGACGTACTTC.

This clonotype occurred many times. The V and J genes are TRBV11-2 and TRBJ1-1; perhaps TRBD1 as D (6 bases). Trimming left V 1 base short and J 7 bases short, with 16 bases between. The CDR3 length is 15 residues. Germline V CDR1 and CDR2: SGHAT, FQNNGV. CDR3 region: CASSLADSPTIEAFF. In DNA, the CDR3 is TGTGCCAGCAGCTTAGCGGACAGTCCCACGATTGAAGCTTTCTTT.

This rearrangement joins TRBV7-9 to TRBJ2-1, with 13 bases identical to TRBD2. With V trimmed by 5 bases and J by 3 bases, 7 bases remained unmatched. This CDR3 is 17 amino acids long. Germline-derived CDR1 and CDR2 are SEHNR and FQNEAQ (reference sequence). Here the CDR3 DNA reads TGTGCCAGCAGCCTCGAAGGGACTAGCGGGATCTACAATGAGCAGTTCTTC. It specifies CASSLEGTSGIYNEQFF.

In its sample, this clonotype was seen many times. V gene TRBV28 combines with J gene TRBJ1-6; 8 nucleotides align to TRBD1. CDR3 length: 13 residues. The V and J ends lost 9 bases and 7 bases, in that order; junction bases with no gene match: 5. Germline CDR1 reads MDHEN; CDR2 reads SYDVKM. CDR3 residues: CASIRTGNSPLHF. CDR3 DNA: TGTGCCAGTATTAGGACAGGGAATTCACCCCTCCACTTT. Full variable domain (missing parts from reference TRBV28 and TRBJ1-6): DVKVTQSSRYLVKRTGEKVFLECVQDMDHENMFWYRQDPGLGLRLIYFSYDVKMKEKGDIPEGYSVSREKKERFSLILESASTNQTSMYLCASIRTGNSPLHFGNGTRLTVT.

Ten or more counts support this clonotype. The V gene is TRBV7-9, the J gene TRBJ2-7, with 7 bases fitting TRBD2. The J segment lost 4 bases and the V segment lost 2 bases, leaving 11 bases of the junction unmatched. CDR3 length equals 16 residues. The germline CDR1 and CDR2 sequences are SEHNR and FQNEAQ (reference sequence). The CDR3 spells CASSLKVTSTTYEQYF. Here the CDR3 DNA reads TGTGCCAGCAGCTTAAAGGTGACTAGCACAACTTACGAGCAGTACTTC.

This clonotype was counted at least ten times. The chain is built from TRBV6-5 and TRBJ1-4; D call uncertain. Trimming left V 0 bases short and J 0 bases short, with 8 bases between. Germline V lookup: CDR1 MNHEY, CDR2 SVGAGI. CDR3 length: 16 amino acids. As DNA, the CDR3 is TGTGCCAGCAGTTACTCGGCAGGCGCAACTAATGAAAAACTGTTTTTT. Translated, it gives CASSYSAGATNEKLFF.

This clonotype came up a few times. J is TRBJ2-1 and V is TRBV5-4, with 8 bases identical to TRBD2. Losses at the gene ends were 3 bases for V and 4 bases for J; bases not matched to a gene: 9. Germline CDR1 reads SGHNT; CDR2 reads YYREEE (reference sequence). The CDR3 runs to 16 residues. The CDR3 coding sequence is TGTGCCAGCAGCTCGGTATGGGGACTAGTGTACAATGAGCAGTTCTTC. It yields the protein CASSSVWGLVYNEQFF.

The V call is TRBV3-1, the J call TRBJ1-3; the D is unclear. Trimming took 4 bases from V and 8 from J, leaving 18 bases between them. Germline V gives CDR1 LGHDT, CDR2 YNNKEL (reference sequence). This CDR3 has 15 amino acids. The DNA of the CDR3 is TGTGCCAGCAGCCGAGTGTCGGGGTGGCGAGACACCATATATTTT. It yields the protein CASSRVSGWRDTIYF.

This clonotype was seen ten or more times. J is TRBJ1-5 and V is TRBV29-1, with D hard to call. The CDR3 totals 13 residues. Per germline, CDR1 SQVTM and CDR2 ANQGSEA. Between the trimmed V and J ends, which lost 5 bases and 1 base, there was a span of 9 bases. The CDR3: CSVRYQSNQPQHF. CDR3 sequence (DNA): TGCAGCGTTAGGTACCAGAGCAATCAGCCCCAGCATTTT.

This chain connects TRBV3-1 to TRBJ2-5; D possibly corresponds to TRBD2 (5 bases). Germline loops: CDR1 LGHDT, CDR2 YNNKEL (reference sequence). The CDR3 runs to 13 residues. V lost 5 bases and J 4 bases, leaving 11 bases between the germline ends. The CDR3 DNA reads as TGTGCCAGCAGCGGGAGTGAAAGAGAGACCCAGTACTTC. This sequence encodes CASSGSERETQYF.

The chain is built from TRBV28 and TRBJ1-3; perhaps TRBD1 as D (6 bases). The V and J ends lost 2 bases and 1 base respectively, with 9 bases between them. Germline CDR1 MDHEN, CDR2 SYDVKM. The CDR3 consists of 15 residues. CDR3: CASSLQGRSGNTIYF. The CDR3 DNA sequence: TGTGCCAGCAGTTTACAGGGGAGGTCTGGAAACACCATATATTTT.

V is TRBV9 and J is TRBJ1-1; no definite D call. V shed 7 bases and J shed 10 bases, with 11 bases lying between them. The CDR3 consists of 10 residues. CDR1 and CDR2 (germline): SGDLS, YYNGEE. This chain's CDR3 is CASSRRGAFF. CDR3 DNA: TGTGCCAGCTCTAGACGAGGAGCTTTCTTT.

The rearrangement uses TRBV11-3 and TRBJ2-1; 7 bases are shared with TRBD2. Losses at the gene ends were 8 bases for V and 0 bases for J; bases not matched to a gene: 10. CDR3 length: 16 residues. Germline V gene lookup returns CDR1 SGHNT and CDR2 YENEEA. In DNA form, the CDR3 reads TGTGCCAGCGGATCTACCGGGACTAACTCCTACAATGAGCAGTTCTTC. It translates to CASGSTGTNSYNEQFF. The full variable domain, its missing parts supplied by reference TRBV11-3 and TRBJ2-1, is EAGVVQSPRYKIIEKKQPVAFWCNPISGHNTLYWYLQNLGQGPELLIRYENEEAVDDSQLPKDRFSAERLKGVDSTLKIQPAELGDSAVYLCASGSTGTNSYNEQFFGPGTRLTVL.

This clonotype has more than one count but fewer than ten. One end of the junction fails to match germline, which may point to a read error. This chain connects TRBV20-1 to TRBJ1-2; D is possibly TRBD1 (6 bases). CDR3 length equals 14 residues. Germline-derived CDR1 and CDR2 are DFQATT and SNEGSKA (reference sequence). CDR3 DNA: TGCAGTGCTAGAGTAGTAGGACAGCATGGTGGCTACGCCTTC. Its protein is CSARVVGQHGGYAF.

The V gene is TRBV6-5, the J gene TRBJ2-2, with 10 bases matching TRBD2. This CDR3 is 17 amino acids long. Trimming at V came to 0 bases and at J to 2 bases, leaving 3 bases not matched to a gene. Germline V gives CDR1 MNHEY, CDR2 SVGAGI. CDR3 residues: CASSYSGLAANTGELFF. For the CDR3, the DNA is TGTGCCAGCAGTTACTCCGGACTAGCGGCAAACACCGGGGAGCTGTTTTTT.

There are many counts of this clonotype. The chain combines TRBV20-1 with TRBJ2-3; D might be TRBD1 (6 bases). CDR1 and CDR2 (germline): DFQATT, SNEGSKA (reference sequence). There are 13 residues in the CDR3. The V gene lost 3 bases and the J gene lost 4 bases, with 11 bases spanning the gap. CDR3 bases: TGCAGTGCTAGCGGGACAAGCGCAGATACGCAGTATTTT. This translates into CSASGTSADTQYF.